This T cell receptor (beta chain) was captured in a study of blood T cell repertoires in COVID-19. Seattle's enrolled individuals joined amid active infection and were then monitored longitudinally. Measured with immunoSEQ multiplex PCR; TCRdb has only the in-frame clones, and not every one. Seen here are about 50,000 clones, around 81% observed once, and the top ten hold roughly 29%. This clone occurred once. The ends were cut back, 2 bases at V and 3 bases at J, with 7 bases in the middle. The CDR3 has 13 amino acids. Germline V CDR1 and CDR2: KGHSH, LQKENI. Sequences were obtained from peripheral blood. The clonotype was recovered from a woman of 80 years or more with COVID-19, enrolled during active disease. The chain uses TRBV18 and TRBJ1-1; D is undetermined. CDR3 sequence (DNA): TGTGCCAGCTCACCAGTACAGTACACTGAAGCTTTCTTT. It translates to CASSPVQYTEAFF.